Listed below are T cell receptor beta chains from one sample, sequenced in a study of OX40 agonist ivuxolimab in advanced cancers. Libraries were prepared by immunoSEQ multiplex PCR; TCRdb keeps only in-frame clonotypes and omits some of them. The table records approximately 70,000 clones, roughly 83% of them present only once. This sample comprised CD4+ or CD8+ T cells sorted from blood, obtained in a trial of the OX40 agonist ivuxolimab. Receptors originate from an adult with an advanced solid tumor such as melanoma, head and neck, liver or kidney cancer. CDR3s include the opening cysteine and the closing phenylalanine or tryptophan. D genes are given only for firm matches. Some rows mark clone size as missing; the rest say once, few, many or name a class of expanded clone.

clone_size	d_call	j_call	v_call	cdr3_aa	cdr3_nt
once	TRBD2	TRBJ2-3	TRBV2	CASRLLAGVADTQYF	TGTGCCAGCAGATTACTAGCGGGAGTTGCAGATACGCAGTATTTT
.	.	TRBJ2-6	TRBV5-1	CASSYPRSGANVLTF	TGCGCCAGCAGCTATCCCCGCTCTGGGGCCAACGTCCTGACTTTC
.	.	TRBJ1-2	TRBV21-1	CASSTPGAEPYGYTF	TGTGCCAGCAGCACCCCCGGGGCAGAACCCTATGGCTACACCTTC
.	TRBD1	TRBJ2-7	TRBV10-2	CASRRGQESYEQYF	TGCGCCAGCAGAAGAGGACAGGAATCCTACGAGCAGTACTTC
.	.	TRBJ1-2	TRBV6-5	CASRSWDSANYGYTF	TGTGCCAGCAGGTCTTGGGACTCAGCTAACTATGGCTACACCTTC
once	TRBD1	TRBJ1-1	TRBV10-3	CAITELAQGGTEAFF	TGTGCCATCACCGAATTGGCGCAGGGGGGCACTGAAGCTTTCTTT
.	.	TRBJ1-1	TRBV12-5	CASGPWVDTEAFF	TGTGCTAGTGGCCCTTGGGTCGACACTGAAGCTTTCTTT
.	TRBD1	TRBJ2-7	TRBV4-2	CASSQDRTDSYEQYF	TGTGCCAGCAGCCAGGACAGGACTGACTCCTACGAGCAGTACTTC
.	.	TRBJ2-3	TRBV5-1	CASSSITGTSTDTQYF	TGCGCCAGCAGCTCAATTACCGGGACAAGCACAGATACGCAGTATTTT
.	TRBD2	TRBJ2-5	TRBV5-1	CASSLGRASGFQETQYF	TGCGCCAGCAGCTTGGGTAGGGCTAGCGGGTTCCAAGAGACCCAGTACTTC
.	.	TRBJ1-4	TRBV30	CAFRRGWATNEKLFF	TGTGCCTTCCGAAGGGGATGGGCAACTAATGAAAAACTGTTTTTT
.	TRBD2	TRBJ2-1	TRBV5-6	CASRPGLAGYNEQFF	TGTGCCAGCAGGCCAGGACTAGCGGGATACAATGAGCAGTTCTTC
once	.	TRBJ1-5	TRBV19	CASSPFGWDNQPQHF	TGTGCCAGCAGTCCATTCGGGTGGGATAATCAGCCCCAGCATTTT
few	TRBD1	TRBJ1-2	TRBV2	CASSGQGKGYTF	TGTGCCAGCAGTGGACAGGGAAAGGGCTACACCTTC
few	.	TRBJ2-7	TRBV15	CATSPGASYEQYF	TGTGCCACCAGCCCCGGGGCCTCCTACGAGCAGTACTTC
.	.	TRBJ2-1	TRBV30	CAGDFYNEQFF	TGTGCAGGGGACTTTTACAATGAGCAGTTCTTC
.	.	TRBJ2-5	TRBV27	CASSPGQYQETQYF	TGTGCCAGCAGCCCCGGACAGTACCAAGAGACCCAGTACTTC